Each of the 17 T cell receptor beta chains below was sequenced from the same sample in a study of OX40 agonist ivuxolimab in advanced cancers. The table came from immunoSEQ multiplex PCR; TCRdb's copy has only in-frame clones and leaves some out. The table has roughly 15,000 clones, approximately 82% seen once. The specimen was CD4+ or CD8+ T cells sorted from blood, collected in a trial of the OX40 agonist ivuxolimab. The receptors derive from an adult with an advanced solid tumor such as melanoma, head and neck, liver or kidney cancer.

This clone occurred once. This chain joins TRBV15 and TRBJ2-3, with D maybe TRBD2 (6 bases). This CDR3 is 12 amino acids long. The V end was cut by 0 bases, the J end by 9 bases, with 7 bases between. Looked up from germline, CDR1 is LNHNV and CDR2 is YYDKDF (reference sequence). The CDR3 DNA follows: TGTGCCACCAGCAGAGATCGGGGGACGCAGTATTTT. Translated: CATSRDRGTQYF.

This chain connects TRBV27 to TRBJ2-3, with D uncertain. Germline loops: CDR1 MNHEY, CDR2 SMNVEV (reference sequence). Trimming stripped 3 bases from V and 3 bases from J, with 13 bases between. The CDR3 consists of 15 residues. CDR3 amino acids: CASSFSRMGTDTQYF. As DNA, the CDR3 is TGTGCCAGCAGTTTTTCCCGAATGGGAACAGATACGCAGTATTTT.

The chain couples TRBV5-8 to TRBJ2-7, with TRBD2 matching 8 bases. Germline lookup yields CDR1 SGHTS and CDR2 YDEGEE. V lost 4 bases and J lost 2; bases outside the gene matches: 2. This CDR3 has 13 residues. This CDR3 is CASSQGLAYEQYF. DNA for the CDR3: TGTGCCAGCAGCCAGGGACTAGCCTACGAGCAGTACTTC.

This chain joins TRBV6-6 and TRBJ2-2; TRBD2 matches at 7 bases. With 5 bases clipped from V and 1 base from J, the junction kept 7 bases outside the gene matches. The CDR3 runs 16 residues. Per germline, CDR1 MNHNY and CDR2 SVGAGI (reference sequence). DNA for the CDR3: TGTGCCAGCAGTATACTGAGCGGGAAGAACACCGGGGAGCTGTTTTTT. Translated, it gives CASSILSGKNTGELFF.

This chain connects TRBV4-2 to TRBJ2-7; TRBD1 agrees at 8 bases. Trimming cost V 0 bases and J 1 base; bases outside gene matches: 2. Germline V gene sequence: CDR1 LGHNA, CDR2 YNFKEQ. The CDR3 is made up of 15 amino acids. Here the CDR3 reads CASSQDRTGSYEQYF. The CDR3 DNA is TGTGCCAGCAGCCAAGATAGGACAGGGTCCTACGAGCAGTACTTC.

This clone was picked up a small number of times. The chain couples TRBV27 to TRBJ2-7, with D possibly being TRBD2 (5 bases). CDR3 size: 16 residues. The ends were cut back, 0 bases at V and 1 base at J, with 13 bases in the middle. In germline, CDR1 is MNHEY, CDR2 SMNVEV (reference sequence). DNA for the CDR3: TGTGCCAGCAGTTTATCAGTGGACTCGGCGTCCTACGAGCAGTACTTC. Translation: CASSLSVDSASYEQYF.

The gene calls are TRBV7-3 and TRBJ2-3; perhaps TRBD1 as D (7 bases). Germline CDR1 reads SGHTA; CDR2 reads FQGTGA. The CDR3 length is 16 residues. Trimming took off 5 bases at V and 5 bases at J, with 20 bases between the two ends. CDR3 DNA: TGTGCCAGCAGCGTACACCGGGCCCAGGGGGGAGATACGCAGTATTTT. Its protein is CASSVHRAQGGDTQYF. The variable domain in full, completed from reference TRBV7-3 and TRBJ2-3, reads GAGVSQTPSNKVTEKGKYVELRCDPISGHTALYWYRQSLGQGPEFLIYFQGTGAADDSGLPNDRFFAVRPEGSVSTLKIQRTERGDSAVYLCASSVHRAQGGDTQYFGPGTRLTVL.

The DNA of the CDR3 is TGTGCCAGCAGCTTGGGAACAGGGCTATACAATGAGCAGTTCTTC. Translating gives CASSLGTGLYNEQFF. The rearrangement joins TRBV5-4 to TRBJ2-1, with D possibly TRBD1 on 6 matching bases. The CDR3 sequence is 15 residues long. Germline lookup yields CDR1 SGHNT and CDR2 YYREEE (reference sequence). V lost 0 bases, J lost 4 bases, and 11 bases lay in between.

This rearrangement joins TRBV18 to TRBJ2-1; 11 bases are a match to TRBD2. Per germline, CDR1 KGHSH and CDR2 LQKENI. The V segment lost 3 bases and the J segment 8 bases; nucleotides outside the gene matches: 3. The CDR3 length is 14 residues. Here the CDR3 DNA reads TGTGCCAGCTCACCGACTAGCGGGATGGATGAGCAGTTCTTC. Translation: CASSPTSGMDEQFF. Using reference TRBV18 and TRBJ2-1 for the parts outside the CDR3, the full variable domain is NAGVMQNPRHLVRRRGQEARLRCSPMKGHSHVYWYRQLPEEGLKFMVYLQKENIIDESGMPKERFSAEFPKEGPSILRIQQVVRGDSAAYFCASSPTSGMDEQFFGPGTRLTVL.

V usage is TRBV6-5 and J usage is TRBJ2-1; D is perhaps TRBD1 (6 bases). The CDR3 spans 16 residues. V dropped 2 bases and J dropped 3 bases, with 14 bases sitting between them. Per germline, CDR1 MNHEY and CDR2 SVGAGI. CDR3 DNA: TGTGCCAGCAGTTACATCGGACAGACTCTCTACAATGAGCAGTTCTTC. Amino acid sequence: CASSYIGQTLYNEQFF.

This clone appeared a single time. V and J are TRBV6-6 and TRBJ1-5; no clear D gene. Trimming left V 6 bases short and J 5 bases short, with 17 bases between. The germline V gene encodes CDR1 MNHNY and CDR2 SVGAGI (reference sequence). This CDR3 has 15 residues. CDR3 bases: TGTGCCAGCAGCTCGCCGCGGGGTACGGATCAGCCCCAGCATTTT. It is translated as CASSSPRGTDQPQHF.

A few counts support this clone. This sequence joins TRBV27 and TRBJ2-1, with a weak D call TRBD1 (5 bases). Trimming pared 9 bases from V and 1 base from J, leaving 28 bases between. Germline-derived CDR1 and CDR2 are MNHEY and SMNVEV (reference sequence). CDR3 length: 19 amino acids. The CDR3 DNA reads as TGTGCCAGTACCCCTTCCCAACCGCCAACAGGAAAATCCTACAATGAGCAGTTCTTC. It yields the protein CASTPSQPPTGKSYNEQFF.

J is TRBJ2-7 and V is TRBV28; D remains ambiguous. CDR1 and CDR2 from the germline V gene are MDHEN and SYDVKM. This CDR3 has 13 residues. Between the trimmed V and J ends, which lost 3 bases and 2 bases, there was a span of 8 bases. CDR3 protein: CASSLRLAYEQYF. The CDR3 bases are TGTGCCAGCAGTTTGAGACTGGCCTACGAGCAGTACTTC.

The chain joins TRBV30 to TRBJ1-1; possible D gene TRBD1, 6 bases. This CDR3 has 13 amino acids. Trimming pared 3 bases from V and 1 base from J, leaving 9 bases between. CDR1 is GTSNPN, CDR2 SVGIG, per germline (reference sequence). DNA of the CDR3: TGTGCCTGGAGCGGACAGCCGAACACTGAAGCTTTCTTT. Its translation: CAWSGQPNTEAFF.

The J gene is TRBJ1-1, the V gene TRBV19, with D uncertain. From germline, CDR1 is LNHDA and CDR2 SQIVND (reference sequence). The CDR3 is 13 residues long. The V end lost 7 bases, the J end lost 2 bases, and 11 bases lay between the germline ends. The CDR3 sequence: CASTGQVNTEAFF. CDR3 nucleotides: TGTGCCAGTACGGGCCAGGTCAACACTGAAGCTTTCTTT.

As regards this clone: The germline gene is not matched at one end of the junction; a read error may be the cause. The V and J genes are TRBV10-1 and TRBJ2-7, with a weak D call TRBD2 (5 bases). CDR3 length: 9 residues. Germline CDR1 reads WNHNN; CDR2 reads SYGVQD (reference sequence). This CDR3 reads CATKASRLF. In DNA form, the CDR3 reads TGCGCCACCAAAGCCAGCAGACTATTC.

The table lists this clone with a count of one. The chain joins TRBV5-5 to TRBJ1-2; D uncertain. CDR1 is SGHKS and CDR2 is YYEKEE in the germline V gene (reference sequence). V lost 1 base and J lost 5, with 9 bases in between. The CDR3 has 13 residues. CDR3 region: CASSLTDIYGYTF. The CDR3, as DNA: TGTGCCAGCAGCTTGACAGATATATATGGCTACACCTTC.